Listed below are T cell receptor beta chains from one sample, sequenced in a study of cytomegalovirus exposure and HLA in healthy donors. Measured with immunoSEQ multiplex PCR; TCRdb has only the in-frame clones, and not every one. The sample records some 100,000 clones, roughly 83% being singletons. The source material was PBMCs. The receptor source for this set is a female donor in good health and CMV-seropositive. The CDR3 runs from the conserved cysteine through the conserved F or W. A D gene is named only where the DNA matches it firmly. Clone size is shown for a subset of rows, as once, few, many or a class of expanded clone.

>TRBD2|TRBV30|TRBJ2-7|.
TGTGCCTGTACTAGCGGGAGACTCTACGAGCAGTACTTC
CACTSGRLYEQYF
>.|TRBV30|TRBJ1-2|few
TGTGCCTGGGGGGAGCAGTCCGGAAGTGGCTACACCTTC
CAWGEQSGSGYTF
>TRBD1|TRBV19|TRBJ2-7|.
TGTGCCAGTGAAGGACGAGACCGAAAGACAGGGGGCCTACCTACCTACGAGCAGTACTTC
CASEGRDRKTGGLPTYEQYF
>TRBD2|TRBV11-2|TRBJ2-7|few
TGTGCCAGCAACACCCACGAGGCTAGCGGGAGGTACGAGCAGTACTTC
CASNTHEASGRYEQYF
>.|TRBV30|TRBJ2-7|few
TGTGCCTGGACTATTTCGAGCCTTCGGGACGAGCAGTACTTC
CAWTISSLRDEQYF
>TRBD1|TRBV6-6|TRBJ1-2|.
TGTGCCAGCAGCCAGGGGACAGGGAACTATGGCTACACCTTC
CASSQGTGNYGYTF
>.|TRBV10-3|TRBJ2-1|once
TGTGCCATCAGTGAGCCCCCGGGACTCGGTAAGCAGTTCTTC
CAISEPPGLGKQFF
>TRBD1|TRBV2|TRBJ1-5|.
TGTGCCAGCAGGGGGACAGGGGGCTATCAGCCCCAGCATTTT
CASRGTGGYQPQHF
>.|TRBV11-3|TRBJ2-1|.
TGTGCCAGCAGCTACAGGGGTGGGGGGAGTAATGAGCAGTTCTTC
CASSYRGGGSNEQFF
>TRBD1|TRBV7-2|TRBJ1-6|.
TGTGCCAGCAGCCGGACAGGGGGTAATTCACCCCTCCACTTT
CASSRTGGNSPLHF
>.|TRBV7-9|TRBJ2-3|few
TGTGCCAGCAGCTTATTTCCCCCACGGGAAGAGGTTACAGATACGCAGTATTTT
CASSLFPPREEVTDTQYF
>TRBD1|TRBV6-5|TRBJ1-2|.
TGTGCCAGCAGTGGCGACAGGGGGCTGTATGGCTACACCTTC
CASSGDRGLYGYTF
>.|TRBV6-5|TRBJ2-5|.
TGTGCCAGCAGCCGGAGGAGGGAAGAGACCCAGTACTTC
CASSRRREETQYF
>TRBD1|TRBV28|TRBJ1-2|.
TGTGCCAGCAGTCGGGACAGGGGGAACTATGGCTACACCTTC
CASSRDRGNYGYTF
>.|TRBV7-9|TRBJ1-1|.
TGTGCCACAGGGGCCGGACAGATAAACACTGAAGCTTTCTTT
CATGAGQINTEAFF
>.|TRBV11-2|TRBJ2-7|once
TGTGCCAGCAGCCCCGAGAGCTACGAGCAGTACTTC
CASSPESYEQYF
>.|TRBV5-1|TRBJ2-3|once
TGCGCCAGCAGCTTGGCCCAAAACACAGATACGCAGTATTTT
CASSLAQNTDTQYF
>TRBD2|TRBV7-6|TRBJ2-3|.
TGTGCCAGCAGCTTAGAGGATTGGACTAGCGGGGGGAGGGGTACGCAGTATTTT
CASSLEDWTSGGRGTQYF
>.|TRBV30|TRBJ2-6|.
TGTGCCTGGAGTGGGACAGCCCATTCCTCTGGGGCCAACGTCCTGACTTTC
CAWSGTAHSSGANVLTF
>.|TRBV19|TRBJ1-5|.
TGTGCCAGTAGTCAACAGGACGGTCCTCAGCCCCAGCATTTT
CASSQQDGPQPQHF
>TRBD1|TRBV6-5|TRBJ2-7|.
TGTGCCAGCAGTTACCGGACAGGGTCTTCCTACGAGCAGTACTTC
CASSYRTGSSYEQYF
>.|TRBV11-2|TRBJ1-1|.
TGTGCCAGCAGCGTCCAGTACCGGTCCGACTTGAGAGCTGAAGCTTTCTTT
CASSVQYRSDLRAEAFF